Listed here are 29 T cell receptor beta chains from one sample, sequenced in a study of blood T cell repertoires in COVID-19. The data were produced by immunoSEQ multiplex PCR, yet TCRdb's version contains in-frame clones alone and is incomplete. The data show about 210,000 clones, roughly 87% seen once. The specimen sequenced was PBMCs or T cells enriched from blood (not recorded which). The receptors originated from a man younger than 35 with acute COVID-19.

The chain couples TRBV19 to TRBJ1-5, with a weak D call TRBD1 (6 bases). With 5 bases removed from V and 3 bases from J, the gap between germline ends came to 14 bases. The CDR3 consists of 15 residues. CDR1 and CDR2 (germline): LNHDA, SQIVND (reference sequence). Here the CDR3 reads CASSASGQNNQPQHF. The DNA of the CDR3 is TGTGCCAGTAGTGCATCAGGACAGAACAATCAGCCCCAGCATTTT.

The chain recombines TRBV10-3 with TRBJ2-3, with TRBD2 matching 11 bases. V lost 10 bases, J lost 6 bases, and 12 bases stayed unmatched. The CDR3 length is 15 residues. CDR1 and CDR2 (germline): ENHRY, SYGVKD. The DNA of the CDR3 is TGTGCCACACACAGGGGGGTAGCGGGAGGGGATACGCAGTATTTT. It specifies CATHRGVAGGDTQYF.

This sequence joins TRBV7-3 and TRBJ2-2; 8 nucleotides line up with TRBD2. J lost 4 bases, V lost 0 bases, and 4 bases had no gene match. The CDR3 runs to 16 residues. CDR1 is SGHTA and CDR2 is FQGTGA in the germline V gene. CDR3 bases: TGTGCCAGCAGCTTAACTAGCGGGGTTGCCACCGGGGAGCTGTTTTTT. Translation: CASSLTSGVATGELFF.

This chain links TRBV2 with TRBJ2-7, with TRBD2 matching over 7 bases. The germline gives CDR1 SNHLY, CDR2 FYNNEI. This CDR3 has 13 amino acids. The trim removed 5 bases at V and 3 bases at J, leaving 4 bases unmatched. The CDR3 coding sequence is TGTGCCAGCAGTCCCCGGGACTACTACGAGCAGTACTTC. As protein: CASSPRDYYEQYF.

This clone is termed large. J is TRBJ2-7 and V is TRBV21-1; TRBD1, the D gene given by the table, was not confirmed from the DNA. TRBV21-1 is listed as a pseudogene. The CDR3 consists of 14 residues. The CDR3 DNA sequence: TGTGCCAGCAGCTCCGGGACAGACCATAGTGAGCAGTACTTC. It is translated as CASSSGTDHSEQYF.

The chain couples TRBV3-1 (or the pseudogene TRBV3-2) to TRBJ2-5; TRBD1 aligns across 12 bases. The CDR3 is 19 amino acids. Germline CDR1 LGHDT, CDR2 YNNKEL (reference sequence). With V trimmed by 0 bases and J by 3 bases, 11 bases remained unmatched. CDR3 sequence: CASSQDLGQGAPGEETQYF. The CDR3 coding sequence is TGTGCCAGCAGCCAAGATTTGGGACAGGGGGCGCCGGGGGAAGAGACCCAGTACTTC.

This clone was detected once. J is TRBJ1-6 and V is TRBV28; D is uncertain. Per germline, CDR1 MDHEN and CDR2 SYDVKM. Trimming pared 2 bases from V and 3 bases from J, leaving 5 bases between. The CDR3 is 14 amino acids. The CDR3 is CASSLTVYNSPLHF. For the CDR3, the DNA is TGTGCCAGCAGTTTAACAGTCTATAATTCACCCCTCCACTTT.

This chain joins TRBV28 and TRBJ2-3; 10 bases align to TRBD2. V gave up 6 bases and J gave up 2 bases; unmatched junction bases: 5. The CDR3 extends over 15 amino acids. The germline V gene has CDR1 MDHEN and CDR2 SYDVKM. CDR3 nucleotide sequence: TGTGCCAGCAGCACTGGGACTAGCGACACAGATACGCAGTATTTT. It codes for CASSTGTSDTDTQYF.

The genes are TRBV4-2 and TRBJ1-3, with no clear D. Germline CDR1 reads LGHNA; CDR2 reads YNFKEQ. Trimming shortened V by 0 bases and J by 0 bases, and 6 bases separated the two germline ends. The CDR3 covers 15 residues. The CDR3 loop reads CASSQEWSSGNTIYF. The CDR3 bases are TGTGCCAGCAGCCAAGAGTGGAGCTCTGGAAACACCATATATTTT.

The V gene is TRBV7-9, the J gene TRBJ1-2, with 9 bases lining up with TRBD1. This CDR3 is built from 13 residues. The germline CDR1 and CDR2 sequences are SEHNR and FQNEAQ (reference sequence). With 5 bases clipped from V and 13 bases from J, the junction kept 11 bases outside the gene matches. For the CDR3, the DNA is TGTGCCAGCAGCAACCGACAGGGGGGGAAGTGCACCTTC. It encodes CASSNRQGGKCTF.

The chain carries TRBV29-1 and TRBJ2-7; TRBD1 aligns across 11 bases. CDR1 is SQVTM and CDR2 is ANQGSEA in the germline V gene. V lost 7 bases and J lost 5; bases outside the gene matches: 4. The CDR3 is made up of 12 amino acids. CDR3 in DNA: TGCAGCGCCGGGACAGGGGGAAACGAGCAGTACTTC. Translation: CSAGTGGNEQYF.

CDR3 region: CASSLHRGQGVGNTIYF. The CDR3 nucleotides are TGCGCCAGCAGCCTACACCGGGGACAGGGGGTAGGAAACACCATATATTTT. The rearrangement joins TRBV4-1 to TRBJ1-3; 11 bases fit TRBD1. Germline CDR1 MGHRA, CDR2 YSYEKL. J gave up 4 bases and V 4 bases, and 9 bases lay outside the gene matches. This CDR3 contains 17 residues.

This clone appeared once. This CDR3 reads CSVELRLVNTEAFF. CDR3 bases: TGCAGCGTCGAGCTTCGTCTTGTGAACACTGAAGCTTTCTTT. V and J are TRBV29-1 and TRBJ1-1; D unresolved. The germline CDR1 and CDR2 sequences are SQVTM and ANQGSEA. Trimming shortened V by 6 bases and J by 0 bases, and 14 bases separated the two germline ends. CDR3 length equals 14 residues.

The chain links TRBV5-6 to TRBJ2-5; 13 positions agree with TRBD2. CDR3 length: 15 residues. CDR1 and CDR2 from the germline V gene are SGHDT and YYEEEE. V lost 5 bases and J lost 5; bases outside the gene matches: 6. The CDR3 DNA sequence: TGTGCCAGCAGGCGACTAGCGGGAGGATCTGAGACCCAGTACTTC. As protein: CASRRLAGGSETQYF.

The CDR3 sequence is CATSGLADGYTF. For the CDR3, the DNA is TGTGCCACCAGTGGGCTGGCGGATGGCTACACCTTC. This sequence joins TRBV24-1 and TRBJ1-2; D is uncertain. This CDR3 comprises 12 residues. Deletions cut 5 bases from V and 6 bases from J, with 9 bases between. Germline assignment: CDR1 KGHDR and CDR2 SFDVKD.

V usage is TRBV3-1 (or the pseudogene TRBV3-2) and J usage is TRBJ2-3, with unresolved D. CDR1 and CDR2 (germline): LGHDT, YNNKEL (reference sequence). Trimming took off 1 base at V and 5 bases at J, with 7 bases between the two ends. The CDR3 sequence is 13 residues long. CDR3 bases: TGTGCCAGCAGCCAAGCGGCGGAAGATACGCAGTATTTT. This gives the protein CASSQAAEDTQYF.

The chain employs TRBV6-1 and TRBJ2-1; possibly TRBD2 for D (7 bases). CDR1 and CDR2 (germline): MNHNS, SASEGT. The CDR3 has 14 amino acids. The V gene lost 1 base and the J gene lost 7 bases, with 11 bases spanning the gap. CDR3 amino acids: CASSEGRGTNEQFF. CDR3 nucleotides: TGTGCCAGCAGTGAAGGGCGGGGGACAAATGAGCAGTTCTTC.

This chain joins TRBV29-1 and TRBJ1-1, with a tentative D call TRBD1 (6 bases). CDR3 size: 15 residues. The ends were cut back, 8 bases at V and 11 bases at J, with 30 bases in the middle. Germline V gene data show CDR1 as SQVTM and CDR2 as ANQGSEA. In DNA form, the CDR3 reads TGCAGCTCCCGGCTCGGGACAAGCGGGGGCGATAGGGCTTTCTTT. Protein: CSSRLGTSGGDRAFF.

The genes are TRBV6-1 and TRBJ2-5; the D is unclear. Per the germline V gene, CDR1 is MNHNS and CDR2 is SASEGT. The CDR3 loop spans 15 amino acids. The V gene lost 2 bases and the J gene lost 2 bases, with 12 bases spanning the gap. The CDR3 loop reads CASSESMTLQETQYF. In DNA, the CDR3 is TGTGCCAGCAGTGAATCAATGACTTTACAAGAGACCCAGTACTTC.

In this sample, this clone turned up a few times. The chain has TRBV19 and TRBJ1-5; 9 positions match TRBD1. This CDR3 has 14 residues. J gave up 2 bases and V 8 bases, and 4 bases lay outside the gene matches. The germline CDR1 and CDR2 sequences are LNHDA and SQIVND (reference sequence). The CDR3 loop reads CASQWTGGNQPQHF. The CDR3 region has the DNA TGTGCCAGTCAATGGACAGGGGGCAATCAGCCCCAGCATTTT.

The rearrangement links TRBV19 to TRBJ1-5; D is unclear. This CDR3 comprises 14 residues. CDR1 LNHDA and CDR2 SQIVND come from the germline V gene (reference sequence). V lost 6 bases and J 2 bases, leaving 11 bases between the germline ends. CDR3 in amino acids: CASRVGLGNQPQHF. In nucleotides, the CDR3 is TGTGCCAGTAGGGTTGGCCTAGGCAATCAGCCCCAGCATTTT.

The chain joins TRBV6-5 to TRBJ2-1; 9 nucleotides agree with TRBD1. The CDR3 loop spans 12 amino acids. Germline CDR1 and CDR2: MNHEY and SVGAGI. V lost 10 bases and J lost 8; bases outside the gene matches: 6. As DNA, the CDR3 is TGTGCCACGGAGGGACAGGGAGATGAGCAGTTCTTC. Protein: CATEGQGDEQFF.

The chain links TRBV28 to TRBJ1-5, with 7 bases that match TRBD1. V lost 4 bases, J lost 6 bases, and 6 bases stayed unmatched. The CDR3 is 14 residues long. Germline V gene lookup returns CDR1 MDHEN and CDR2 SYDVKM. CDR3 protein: CASSSLGGTQPQHF. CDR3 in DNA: TGTGCCAGCAGTTCACTAGGGGGCACTCAGCCCCAGCATTTT.

CDR3 loop: CASSQDIDEQYF. The CDR3 region has the DNA TGTGCCAGCAGCCAGGACATCGACGAGCAGTACTTC. The chain is built from TRBV7-9 and TRBJ2-7, with D maybe TRBD1 (5 bases). V lost 5 bases to trimming and J lost 5 bases, with 10 bases between them. There are 12 residues in the CDR3. Germline V lookup: CDR1 SEHNR, CDR2 FQNEAQ (reference sequence).

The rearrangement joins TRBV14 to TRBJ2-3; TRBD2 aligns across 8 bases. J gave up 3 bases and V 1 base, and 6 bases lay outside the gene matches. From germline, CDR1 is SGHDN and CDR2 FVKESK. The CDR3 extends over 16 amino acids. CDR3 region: CASSQALAATTDTQYF. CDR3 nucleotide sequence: TGTGCCAGCAGCCAAGCACTAGCGGCGACGACAGATACGCAGTATTTT. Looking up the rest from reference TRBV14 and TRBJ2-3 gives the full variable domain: EAGVTQFPSHSVIEKGQTVTLRCDPISGHDNLYWYRRVMGKEIKFLLHFVKESKQDESGMPNNRFLAERTGGTYSTLKVQPAELEDSGVYFCASSQALAATTDTQYFGPGTRLTVL.

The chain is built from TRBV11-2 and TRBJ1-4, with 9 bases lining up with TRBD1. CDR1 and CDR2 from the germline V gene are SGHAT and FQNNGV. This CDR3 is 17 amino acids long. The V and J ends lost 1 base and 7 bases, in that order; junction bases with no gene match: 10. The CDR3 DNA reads TGTGCCAGCAGCTTAGTGGTCCTGGGACAGGGTGCTGAAAAACTGTTTTTT. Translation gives CASSLVVLGQGAEKLFF.

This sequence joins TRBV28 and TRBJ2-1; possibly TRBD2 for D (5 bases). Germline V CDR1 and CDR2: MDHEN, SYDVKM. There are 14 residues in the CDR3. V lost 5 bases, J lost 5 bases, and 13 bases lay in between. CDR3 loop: CASSPPGLNNEQFF. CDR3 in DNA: TGTGCCAGCAGTCCCCCAGGACTGAACAATGAGCAGTTCTTC.

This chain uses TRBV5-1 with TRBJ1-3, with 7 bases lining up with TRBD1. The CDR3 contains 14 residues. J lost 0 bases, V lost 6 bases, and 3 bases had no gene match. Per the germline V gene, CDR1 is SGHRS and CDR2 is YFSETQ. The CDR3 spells CASKRDSSGNTIYF. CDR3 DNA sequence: TGCGCCAGCAAAAGGGACAGCTCTGGAAACACCATATATTTT.

The CDR3 DNA reads TGTGCCAGCAGTTTATCGAACGGGGAGGAGGACAATGAGCAGTTCTTC. This codes for CASSLSNGEEDNEQFF. This chain connects TRBV27 to TRBJ2-1, with D perhaps matching TRBD2 (6 bases). CDR1 and CDR2 from the germline V gene are MNHEY and SMNVEV (reference sequence). The germline V and J ends were trimmed by 0 bases and 5 bases, with 14 bases remaining between them. The CDR3 spans 16 residues.